A single T cell receptor (beta chain) is shown here with its context. As yet, its antigen is unknown. This specimen belongs to a study of cytomegalovirus exposure and HLA in healthy donors. Whole-study results and caveats: An assumption of roughly uniform sequencing depth across donors underlay the presence/absence analyses. Among TCR beta chains, those listed as cytomegalovirus-associated numbered under 200. It is likely that the observed cluster of highly shared sequence variants was a sequencing artifact.

Both 60 Vbeta primers and 13 Jbeta primers went into the PCR. Using immunoSEQ multiplex PCR, the repertoire was profiled, and TCRdb retains in-frame clones only, with some absent. The table lists under 110,000 clones, 65% to 85% of them singletons. Source material: PBMCs. This receptor was taken from a male donor in good health and CMV-seropositive.

Here the CDR3 DNA reads TGTGCCAGCAGCTTAGTTTGGCGGGAGCCCTACAATGAGCAGTTCTTC. Amino acids: CASSLVWREPYNEQFF. The gene calls are TRBV7-2 and TRBJ2-1; 7 nucleotides align to TRBD2. The CDR3 contains 16 residues. Germline V lookup: CDR1 SGHTA, CDR2 FQGNSA. V was pared by 1 base and J by 2 bases, with 5 bases of the junction left unmatched.